The 2 T cell receptor beta chains reported below all come from one sample, sequenced in a study of post-analysis software for immune sequencing data. These receptors are not linked to any known antigen. Findings and limits, study-wide: Higher frequency in patients than in controls was seen for about five TRBV segments, with TRBV5-6, TRBV5-1 and TRBV20-1 among them.

Presence of unique molecular identifiers characterized the TCR beta cDNA libraries. TCRdb reprocessed the PCR reads via MiXCR and lists one record per CDR3 protein. The sample records under 200,000 distinct CDR3 sequences, 29% being singletons. Sequences were obtained from blood. The receptors come from a girl aged 2 to 17 with multiple sclerosis.

A remark on this clonotype: This may stem from a read error, because a much larger clone lies one nucleotide away. V is TRBV12-3 or TRBV12-4 and J is TRBJ2-1; D uncertain. The CDR3 length is 14 residues. The chain's CDR3 is CASSLAVGYNGQFF. The CDR3 nucleotides read TGTGCCAGCAGTTTAGCGGTTGGGTACAATGGGCAGTTCTTC.

To note about this clonotype: Mismatch with germline at one junction end may stem from a read error. The V call is TRBV29-1, the J call TRBJ2-3; possibly TRBD1 for D (6 bases). Germline CDR1 is SQVTM and CDR2 is ANQGSEA. The CDR3 extends over 14 amino acids. The CDR3 bases are TGCGGCGTTGATGGGGCAGGGGGCACAGATACGCAGTATTTT. Translating gives CGVDGAGGTDTQYF.